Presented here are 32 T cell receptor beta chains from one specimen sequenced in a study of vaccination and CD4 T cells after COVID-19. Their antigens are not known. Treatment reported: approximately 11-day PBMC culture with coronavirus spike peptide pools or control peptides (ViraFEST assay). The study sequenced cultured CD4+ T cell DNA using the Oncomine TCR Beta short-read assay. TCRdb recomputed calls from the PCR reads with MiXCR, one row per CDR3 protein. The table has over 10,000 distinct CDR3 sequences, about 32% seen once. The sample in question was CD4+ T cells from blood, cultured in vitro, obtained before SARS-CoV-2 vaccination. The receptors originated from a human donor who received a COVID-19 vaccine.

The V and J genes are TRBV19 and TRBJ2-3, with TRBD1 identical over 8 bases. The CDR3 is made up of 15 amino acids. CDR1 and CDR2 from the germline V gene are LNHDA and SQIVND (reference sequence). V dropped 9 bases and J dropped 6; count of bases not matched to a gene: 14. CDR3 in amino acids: CASQDRGLPRDTQYF. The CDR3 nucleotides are TGTGCCAGCCAAGACAGGGGCCTACCTCGGGATACGCAGTATTTT.

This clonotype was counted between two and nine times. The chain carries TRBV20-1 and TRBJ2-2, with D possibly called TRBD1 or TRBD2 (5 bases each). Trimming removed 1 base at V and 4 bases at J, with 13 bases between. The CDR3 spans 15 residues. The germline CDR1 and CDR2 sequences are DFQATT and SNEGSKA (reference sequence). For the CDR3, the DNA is TGCAGTGCTAGAGTCCCGACAGCGGCCACCGGGGAGCTGTTTTTT. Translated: CSARVPTAATGELFF.

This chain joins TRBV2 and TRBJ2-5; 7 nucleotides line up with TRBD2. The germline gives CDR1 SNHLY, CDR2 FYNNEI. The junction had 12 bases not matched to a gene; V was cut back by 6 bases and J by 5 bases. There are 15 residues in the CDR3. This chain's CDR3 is CASSLQAGRDETQYF. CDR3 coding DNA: TGTGCCAGCAGCCTGCAAGCGGGGAGGGATGAGACCCAGTACTTC.

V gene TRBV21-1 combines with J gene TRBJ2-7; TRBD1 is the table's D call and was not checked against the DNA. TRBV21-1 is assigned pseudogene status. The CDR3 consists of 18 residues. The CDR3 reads CASSKGSQTDRGYYEQYF. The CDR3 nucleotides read TGTGCCAGCAGCAAAGGTTCTCAGACAGACAGAGGGTACTACGAGCAGTACTTC.

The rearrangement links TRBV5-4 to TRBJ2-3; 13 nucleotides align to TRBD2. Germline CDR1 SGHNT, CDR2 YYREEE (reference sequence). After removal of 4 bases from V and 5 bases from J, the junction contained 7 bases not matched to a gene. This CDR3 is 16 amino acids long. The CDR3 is CASSRTSGGAQDTQYF. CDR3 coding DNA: TGTGCCAGCAGCCGTACTAGCGGGGGGGCTCAAGATACGCAGTATTTT.

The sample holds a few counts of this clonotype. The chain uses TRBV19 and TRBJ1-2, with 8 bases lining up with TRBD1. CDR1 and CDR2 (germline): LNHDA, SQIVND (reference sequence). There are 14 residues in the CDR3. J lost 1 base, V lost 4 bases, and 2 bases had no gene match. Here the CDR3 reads CASSKGQVNYGYTF. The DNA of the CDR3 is TGTGCCAGTAGTAAGGGACAGGTTAACTATGGCTACACCTTC.

This chain's CDR3 is CASSEEGGLNEKLFF. The CDR3 coding sequence is TGTGCCAGCAGTGAGGAGGGGGGCCTTAATGAAAAACTGTTTTTT. The chain carries TRBV2 and TRBJ1-4, with TRBD1 as a possible D gene (6 bases). The CDR3 has 15 amino acids. CDR1 is SNHLY, CDR2 FYNNEI, per germline. Trimming took off 3 bases at V and 4 bases at J, with 12 bases between the two ends.

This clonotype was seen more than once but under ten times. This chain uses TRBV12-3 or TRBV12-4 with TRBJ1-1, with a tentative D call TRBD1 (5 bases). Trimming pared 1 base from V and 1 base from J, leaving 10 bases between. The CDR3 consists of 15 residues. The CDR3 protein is CASSLGSGGNTEAFF. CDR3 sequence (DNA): TGTGCCAGCAGTTTAGGGTCGGGGGGGAACACTGAAGCTTTCTTT.

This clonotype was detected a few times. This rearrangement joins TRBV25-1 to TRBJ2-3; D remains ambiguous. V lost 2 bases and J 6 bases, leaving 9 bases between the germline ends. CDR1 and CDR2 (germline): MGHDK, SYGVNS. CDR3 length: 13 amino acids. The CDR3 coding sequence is TGTGCCAGCAGTGAAGTTACAAGGGATACGCAGTATTTT. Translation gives CASSEVTRDTQYF.

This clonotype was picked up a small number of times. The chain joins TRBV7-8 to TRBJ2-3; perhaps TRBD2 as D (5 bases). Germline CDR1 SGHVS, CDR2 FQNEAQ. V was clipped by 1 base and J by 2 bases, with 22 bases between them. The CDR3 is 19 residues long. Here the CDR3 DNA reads TGTGCCAGCAGCTTAGTTAGCGCGGCTTCTACAAAGTACACAGATACGCAGTATTTT. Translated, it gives CASSLVSAASTKYTDTQYF.

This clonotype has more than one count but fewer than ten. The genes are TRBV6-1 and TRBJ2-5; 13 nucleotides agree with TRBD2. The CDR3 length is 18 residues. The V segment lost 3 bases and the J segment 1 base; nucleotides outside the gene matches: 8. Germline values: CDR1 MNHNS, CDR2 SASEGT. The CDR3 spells CASSEGTSGAIPQETQYF. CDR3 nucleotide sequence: TGTGCCAGCAGTGAGGGGACTAGCGGGGCAATCCCCCAAGAGACCCAGTACTTC.

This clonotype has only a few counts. The CDR3: CASSDPSLRDFHGYTF. The CDR3 DNA is TGTGCCAGCAGTGATCCTTCCCTCCGGGACTTCCATGGCTACACCTTC. The chain joins TRBV25-1 to TRBJ1-2; D is possibly TRBD1 (5 bases). Trimming stripped 3 bases from V and 6 bases from J, with 20 bases between. The CDR3 runs 16 residues. The germline gives CDR1 MGHDK, CDR2 SYGVNS.

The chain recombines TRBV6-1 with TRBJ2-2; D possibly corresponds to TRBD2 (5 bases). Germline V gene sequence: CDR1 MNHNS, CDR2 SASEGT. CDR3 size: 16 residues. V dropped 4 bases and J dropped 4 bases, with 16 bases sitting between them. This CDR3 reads CASSATRARGTGELFF. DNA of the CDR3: TGTGCCAGCAGTGCGACCCGGGCTCGGGGCACCGGGGAGCTGTTTTTT.

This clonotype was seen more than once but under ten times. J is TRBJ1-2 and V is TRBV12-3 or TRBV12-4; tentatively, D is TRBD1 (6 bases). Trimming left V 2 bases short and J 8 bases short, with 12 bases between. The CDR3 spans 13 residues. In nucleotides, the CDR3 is TGTGCCAGCAGTTTAAACAGGGCAGGAGGCTACACCTTC. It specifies CASSLNRAGGYTF.

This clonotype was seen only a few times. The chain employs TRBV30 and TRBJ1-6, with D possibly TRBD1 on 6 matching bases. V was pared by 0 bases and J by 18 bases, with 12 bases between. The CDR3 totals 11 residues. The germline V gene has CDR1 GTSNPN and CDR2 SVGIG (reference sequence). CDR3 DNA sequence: TGTGCCTGGAGTGTCCGACAGGATCGCCACTTT. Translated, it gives CAWSVRQDRHF.

Written as DNA, the CDR3 is TGTGCCAGCAGTAATCTCTACGAGCAGTACTTC. This codes for CASSNLYEQYF. V and J are TRBV6-1 and TRBJ2-7; D remains ambiguous. The CDR3 contains 11 residues. The V gene's germline CDR1 is MNHNS and CDR2 SASEGT. Between the trimmed V and J ends, which lost 5 bases and 3 bases, there was a span of 5 bases.

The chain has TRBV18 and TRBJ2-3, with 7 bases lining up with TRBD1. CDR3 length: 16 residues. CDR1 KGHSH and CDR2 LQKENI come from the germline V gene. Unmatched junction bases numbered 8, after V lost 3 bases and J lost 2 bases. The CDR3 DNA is TGTGCCAGCTCACCGAGGAGACAGGGAACCACAGATACGCAGTATTTT. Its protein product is CASSPRRQGTTDTQYF. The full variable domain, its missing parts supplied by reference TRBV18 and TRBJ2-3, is NAGVMQNPRHLVRRRGQEARLRCSPMKGHSHVYWYRQLPEEGLKFMVYLQKENIIDESGMPKERFSAEFPKEGPSILRIQQVVRGDSAAYFCASSPRRQGTTDTQYFGPGTRLTVL.

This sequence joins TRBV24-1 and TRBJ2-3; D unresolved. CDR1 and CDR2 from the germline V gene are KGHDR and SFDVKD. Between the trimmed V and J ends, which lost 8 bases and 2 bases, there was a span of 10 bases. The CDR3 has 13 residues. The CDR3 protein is CATISPYTDTQYF. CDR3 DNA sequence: TGTGCCACCATATCGCCCTACACAGATACGCAGTATTTT.

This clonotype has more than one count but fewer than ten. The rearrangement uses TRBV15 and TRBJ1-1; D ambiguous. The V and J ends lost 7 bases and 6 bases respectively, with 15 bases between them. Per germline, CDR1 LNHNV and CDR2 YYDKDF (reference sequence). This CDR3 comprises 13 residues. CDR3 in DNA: TGTGCCACCACCTCCCTCCCTAAGTCTGAAGCTTTCTTT. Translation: CATTSLPKSEAFF.

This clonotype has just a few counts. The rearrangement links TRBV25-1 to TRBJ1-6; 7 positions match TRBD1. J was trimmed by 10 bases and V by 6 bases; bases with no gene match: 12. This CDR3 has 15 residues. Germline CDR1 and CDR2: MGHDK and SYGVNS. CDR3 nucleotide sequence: TGTGCCAGCAGGAACGCCGGGACAGCCTGGTCACCCCTCCACTTT. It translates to CASRNAGTAWSPLHF. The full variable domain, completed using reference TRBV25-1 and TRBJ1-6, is EADIYQTPRYLVIGTGKKITLECSQTMGHDKMYWYQQDPGMELHLIHYSYGVNSTEKGDLSSESTVSRIRTEHFPLTLESARPSHTSQYLCASRNAGTAWSPLHFGNGTRLTVT.

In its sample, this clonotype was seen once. CDR3 protein: CASSDPRDRVTDTQYF. The CDR3 bases are TGTGCCAGCAGTGACCCCCGGGACAGGGTCACAGATACGCAGTATTTT. V is TRBV25-1 and J is TRBJ2-3, with 9 positions matching TRBD1. Germline V gene sequence: CDR1 MGHDK, CDR2 SYGVNS. V shed 3 bases and J 2 bases; nucleotides not matched to a gene: 6. The CDR3 consists of 16 residues.

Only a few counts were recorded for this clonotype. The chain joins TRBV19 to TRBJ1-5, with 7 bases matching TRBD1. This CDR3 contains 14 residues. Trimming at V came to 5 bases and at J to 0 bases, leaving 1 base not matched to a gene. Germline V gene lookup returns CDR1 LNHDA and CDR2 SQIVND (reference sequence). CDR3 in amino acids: CASSGQVSNQPQHF. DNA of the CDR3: TGTGCCAGTAGTGGACAGGTTAGCAATCAGCCCCAGCATTTT. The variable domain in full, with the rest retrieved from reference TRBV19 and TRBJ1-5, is DGGITQSPKYLFRKEGQNVTLSCEQNLNHDAMYWYRQDPGQGLRLIYYSQIVNDFQKGDIAEGYSVSREKKESFPLTVTSAQKNPTAFYLCASSGQVSNQPQHFGDGTRLSIL.

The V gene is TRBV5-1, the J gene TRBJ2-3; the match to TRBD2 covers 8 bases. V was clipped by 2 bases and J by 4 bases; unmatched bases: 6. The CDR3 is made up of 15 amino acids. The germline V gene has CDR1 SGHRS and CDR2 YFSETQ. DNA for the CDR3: TGCGCCAGCAGCTTAGCGGGGGCTCCTCCAGATACGCAGTATTTT. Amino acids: CASSLAGAPPDTQYF.

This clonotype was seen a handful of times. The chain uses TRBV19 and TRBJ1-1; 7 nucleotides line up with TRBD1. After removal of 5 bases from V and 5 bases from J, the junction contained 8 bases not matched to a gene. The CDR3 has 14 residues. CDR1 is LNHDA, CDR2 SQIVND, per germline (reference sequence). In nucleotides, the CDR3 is TGTGCCAGTAGTGTCCGACAGGGAGGAACTGAAGCTTTCTTT. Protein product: CASSVRQGGTEAFF. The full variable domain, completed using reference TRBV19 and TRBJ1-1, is DGGITQSPKYLFRKEGQNVTLSCEQNLNHDAMYWYRQDPGQGLRLIYYSQIVNDFQKGDIAEGYSVSREKKESFPLTVTSAQKNPTAFYLCASSVRQGGTEAFFGQGTRLTVV.

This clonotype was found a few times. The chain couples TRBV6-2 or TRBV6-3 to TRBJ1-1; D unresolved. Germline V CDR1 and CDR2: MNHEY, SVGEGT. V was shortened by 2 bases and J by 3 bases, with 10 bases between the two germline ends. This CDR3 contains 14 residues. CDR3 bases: TGTGCCAGCAGTTACGTGGGGAGGGACACTGAAGCTTTCTTT. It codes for CASSYVGRDTEAFF.

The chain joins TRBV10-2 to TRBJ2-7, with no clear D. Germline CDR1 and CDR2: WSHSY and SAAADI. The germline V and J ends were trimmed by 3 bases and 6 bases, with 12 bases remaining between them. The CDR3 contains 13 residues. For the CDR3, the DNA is TGCGCCAGCAGTGAAGGTAGTAGCTCCGAGCAGTACTTC. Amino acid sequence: CASSEGSSSEQYF.

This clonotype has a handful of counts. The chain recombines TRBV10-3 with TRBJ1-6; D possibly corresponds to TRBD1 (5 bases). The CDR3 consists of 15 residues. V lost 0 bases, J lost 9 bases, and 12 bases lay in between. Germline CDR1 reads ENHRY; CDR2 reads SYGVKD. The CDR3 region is CAISESWGQGSPLHF. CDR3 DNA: TGTGCCATCAGTGAGTCGTGGGGCCAGGGTTCACCCCTCCACTTT.

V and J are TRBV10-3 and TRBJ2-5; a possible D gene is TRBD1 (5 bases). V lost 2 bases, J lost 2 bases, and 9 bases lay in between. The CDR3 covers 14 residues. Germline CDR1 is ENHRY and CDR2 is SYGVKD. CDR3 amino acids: CAISEGQAQETQYF. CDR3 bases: TGTGCCATCAGTGAGGGACAAGCACAAGAGACCCAGTACTTC.

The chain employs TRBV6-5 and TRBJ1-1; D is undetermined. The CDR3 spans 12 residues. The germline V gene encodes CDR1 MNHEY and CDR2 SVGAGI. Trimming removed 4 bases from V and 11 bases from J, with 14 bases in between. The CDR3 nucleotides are TGTGCCAGCAGTTTGGCGGGCGGATGGGCTTTCTTT. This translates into CASSLAGGWAFF.

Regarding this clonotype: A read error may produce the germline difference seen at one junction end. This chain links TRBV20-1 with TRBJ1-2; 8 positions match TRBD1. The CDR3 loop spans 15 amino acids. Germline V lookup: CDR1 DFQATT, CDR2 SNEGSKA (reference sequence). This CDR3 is CSAREGAGGKSGYAF. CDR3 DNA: TGCAGTGCTAGAGAGGGGGCAGGGGGCAAGTCTGGCTACGCCTTC.

The DNA of the CDR3 is TGTGCCAGCTCACCCCAGGGTGGCGACACAGATACGCAGTATTTT. Encoded protein: CASSPQGGDTDTQYF. The rearrangement links TRBV18 to TRBJ2-3, with a possible D match to TRBD1 (5 bases). Trimming pared 3 bases from V and 2 bases from J, leaving 12 bases between. In germline, CDR1 is KGHSH, CDR2 LQKENI. The CDR3 extends over 15 amino acids.

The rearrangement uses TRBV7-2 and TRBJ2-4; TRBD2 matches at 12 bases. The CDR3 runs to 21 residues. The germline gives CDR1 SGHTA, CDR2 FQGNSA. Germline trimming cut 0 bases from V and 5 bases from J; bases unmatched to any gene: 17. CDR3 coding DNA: TGTGCCAGCAGCTTAGCCGTTGGGCCTAGCGGGGGGGAAGGAACCCAAAACATTCAGTACTTC. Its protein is CASSLAVGPSGGEGTQNIQYF.